The T cell receptor beta chain described here comes from a study of spatial heterogeneity in lung cancer. On this clonotype: Antigen specificity is unknown.

CDR1 GTSNPN and CDR2 SVGIG come from the germline V gene (reference sequence). The V end was cut by 7 bases, the J end by 0 bases, with 7 bases between. CDR3 size: 13 residues. Carried by each TCR cDNA molecule was a unique molecular identifier. Each CDR3 protein is one row after TCRdb ran MiXCR on the 5' RACE reads. The sample lists tens of thousands of distinct CDR3 sequences, roughly 14% occurring once. This sample's time point: sample taken at primary tumor resection. Whole RNA came from tumor, nontumor lung or frozen PBMC and was sequenced without being sorted. Study outcomes and limitations: Among blood samples, ubiquitous expanded tumor TCRs appeared more at resection than at follow-up.

The receptor was isolated from a male donor with early-stage non-small cell lung cancer. This chain connects TRBV30 to TRBJ2-6; no reliable D call. Source: PBMCs, taken at surgery. The CDR3 nucleotides read TGTGCCTCGATACGCTCTGGGGCCAACGTCCTGACTTTC. Its translation: CASIRSGANVLTF.